Listed below are T cell receptor beta chains from one sample, sequenced in a study of neurological immune-mediated disorders. TCRdb reanalysed the 5' RACE reads using MiXCR and keeps one entry per CDR3 protein. The sample shows approximately 74,000 distinct CDR3 sequences, around a tenth of them seen only once. The specimen was PBMCs. The source of these receptors is a man over 45 in good health. The CDR3 runs from the conserved cysteine through the conserved F or W. Each record gives: D gene, clone size, J gene, V gene, CDR3 DNA, CDR3 protein. D genes are given only for firm matches. A clone size is listed for some rows: how often the clone was seen (once, few, many), or a class if it is expanded.

D gene: -; clone size: few; J gene: TRBJ1-6; V gene: TRBV18; CDR3 DNA: TGTGCCAGCTCACGCATGGAGACAGGCCCTGGTTCACCCCTCCACTTT; CDR3 protein: CASSRMETGPGSPLHF
D gene: -; clone size: many; J gene: TRBJ2-7; V gene: TRBV5-1; CDR3 DNA: TGCGCCAGCAGTCAGGAAGGACAGATCTACGAGCAGTACTTC; CDR3 protein: CASSQEGQIYEQYF
D gene: -; clone size: -; J gene: TRBJ2-1; V gene: TRBV29-1; CDR3 DNA: TGCAGCGTGCAGAACGCCGAGCAGTTCTTC; CDR3 protein: CSVQNAEQFF
D gene: -; clone size: many; J gene: TRBJ2-2; V gene: TRBV4-1; CDR3 DNA: TGCGCCAGCAGTCCAAGAGAGGGACCATACACCGGGGAGCTGTTTTTT; CDR3 protein: CASSPREGPYTGELFF
D gene: -; clone size: many; J gene: TRBJ1-1; V gene: TRBV7-2; CDR3 DNA: TGTGCCAGCAGCTACGGCAGGGAGAACACTGAAGCTTTCTTT; CDR3 protein: CASSYGRENTEAFF
D gene: -; clone size: many; J gene: TRBJ1-5; V gene: TRBV12-3/TRBV12-4; CDR3 DNA: TGTGCCAGCAGTTTATATTTAGGGAACAATCAGCCCCAGCATTTT; CDR3 protein: CASSLYLGNNQPQHF
D gene: -; clone size: many; J gene: TRBJ2-7; V gene: TRBV5-1; CDR3 DNA: TGCGCCAGCAGCCCCGGGACGCCCAACTACGAGCAGTACTTC; CDR3 protein: CASSPGTPNYEQYF
D gene: TRBD1; clone size: many; J gene: TRBJ1-4; V gene: TRBV20-1; CDR3 DNA: TGCAGTGCTAGGGCTTGGACAGGGCAGAATGAAAAACTGTTTTTT; CDR3 protein: CSARAWTGQNEKLFF
D gene: -; clone size: many; J gene: TRBJ2-1; V gene: TRBV15; CDR3 DNA: TGTGCCACCAGCCCTTTAGGGGGGGGTTACAATGAGCAGTTCTTC; CDR3 protein: CATSPLGGGYNEQFF
D gene: -; clone size: many; J gene: TRBJ2-5; V gene: TRBV20-1; CDR3 DNA: TGCAGTGCTGGATCGGGACTGTACCAAGAGACCCAGTACTTC; CDR3 protein: CSAGSGLYQETQYF
D gene: -; clone size: many; J gene: TRBJ1-3; V gene: TRBV7-6; CDR3 DNA: TGTGCCAGCAGCTTAGTCGCCGCCACCGGGAACTCTGGAAACACCATATATTTT; CDR3 protein: CASSLVAATGNSGNTIYF
D gene: -; clone size: many; J gene: TRBJ2-3; V gene: TRBV7-2; CDR3 DNA: TGTGCCAGCAGCTTAGTGGCTACAGGGACCTCTAGCGCAGATACGCAGTATTTT; CDR3 protein: CASSLVATGTSSADTQYF
D gene: -; clone size: many; J gene: TRBJ1-1; V gene: TRBV11-1; CDR3 DNA: TGTGCCAGCAGCTTACAGGGATCGTTTAAAGCTTTCTTT; CDR3 protein: CASSLQGSFKAFF
D gene: TRBD2; clone size: many; J gene: TRBJ2-3; V gene: TRBV7-7; CDR3 DNA: TGTGCCAGCAGCTTGAGCGGGGATGGCACAGATACGCAGTATTTT; CDR3 protein: CASSLSGDGTDTQYF
D gene: TRBD2; clone size: -; J gene: TRBJ2-1; V gene: TRBV28; CDR3 DNA: TGTGTCAGCAGTCCCTCTAGCGGCCGCTCCTACAATGAGCAGTTCTTC; CDR3 protein: CVSSPSSGRSYNEQFF
D gene: -; clone size: few; J gene: TRBJ2-7; V gene: TRBV20-1; CDR3 DNA: TGCAGTGCCAAATCCCGCAGGGACGCCTACGAGCAGTACTTC; CDR3 protein: CSAKSRRDAYEQYF
D gene: TRBD1; clone size: many; J gene: TRBJ2-7; V gene: TRBV7-2; CDR3 DNA: TGTGCCAGCAGCTGGACAGGCAGAGAGCAGTACTTC; CDR3 protein: CASSWTGREQYF
D gene: -; clone size: many; J gene: TRBJ2-2; V gene: TRBV5-1; CDR3 DNA: TGCGCCAGCAGCTTCGGTAACGCGAACACCGGGGAGCTGTTTTTT; CDR3 protein: CASSFGNANTGELFF
D gene: -; clone size: many; J gene: TRBJ2-1; V gene: TRBV19; CDR3 DNA: TGTGCCAGTAGACCCGACCCTAGCTCCTACAATGAGCAGTTCTTC; CDR3 protein: CASRPDPSSYNEQFF
D gene: -; clone size: many; J gene: TRBJ1-1; V gene: TRBV2; CDR3 DNA: TGTGCCAGCGGACCCACGGGGGTCGCTGAAGCTTTCTTT; CDR3 protein: CASGPTGVAEAFF
D gene: TRBD1; clone size: many; J gene: TRBJ2-7; V gene: TRBV5-1; CDR3 DNA: TGCGCCAGCAGCTCGAGGACAGGGGATAACGAGCAGTACTTC; CDR3 protein: CASSSRTGDNEQYF
D gene: TRBD1; clone size: -; J gene: TRBJ1-6; V gene: TRBV7-9; CDR3 DNA: TGTGCCAGCTCCTCCCGGGCAGGGGGTAATTCACCCCTCCACTTT; CDR3 protein: CASSSRAGGNSPLHF
D gene: -; clone size: many; J gene: TRBJ2-1; V gene: TRBV6-5; CDR3 DNA: TGTGCCAGCAGCAAGGAGGGCCGTTACAATGAGCAGTTCTTC; CDR3 protein: CASSKEGRYNEQFF
D gene: -; clone size: many; J gene: TRBJ2-7; V gene: TRBV7-9; CDR3 DNA: TGTGCCAGCAGCCCCCCATCCTACGAGCAGTACTTC; CDR3 protein: CASSPPSYEQYF
D gene: -; clone size: many; J gene: TRBJ2-5; V gene: TRBV20-1; CDR3 DNA: TGCAGTGCTAGACGGACACAAGAGACCCAGTACTTC; CDR3 protein: CSARRTQETQYF
D gene: TRBD1; clone size: many; J gene: TRBJ2-3; V gene: TRBV6-2/TRBV6-3; CDR3 DNA: TGTGCCAGCAGATCGCCGGGACAGGGAACAGATACGCAGTATTTT; CDR3 protein: CASRSPGQGTDTQYF
D gene: TRBD1; clone size: few; J gene: TRBJ1-2; V gene: TRBV27; CDR3 DNA: TGTGCCAGCAGCCCAGGGGGGGCTGCTAACTATGGCTACACCTTC; CDR3 protein: CASSPGGAANYGYTF
D gene: TRBD2; clone size: many; J gene: TRBJ2-1; V gene: TRBV10-3; CDR3 DNA: TGTGCCATCAAAGGCGGGGGGAGAACCTACAATGAGCAGTTCTTC; CDR3 protein: CAIKGGGRTYNEQFF
D gene: TRBD1; clone size: many; J gene: TRBJ1-1; V gene: TRBV5-1; CDR3 DNA: TGCGCCAGCAGCACCGGGACAGGGGGGAACACTGAAGCTTTCTTT; CDR3 protein: CASSTGTGGNTEAFF
D gene: -; clone size: many; J gene: TRBJ2-6; V gene: TRBV7-3; CDR3 DNA: TGTGCCAGCAGCCTCACCGGACAGACTGGGGCCAACGTCCTGACTTTC; CDR3 protein: CASSLTGQTGANVLTF
D gene: TRBD2; clone size: many; J gene: TRBJ2-2; V gene: TRBV9; CDR3 DNA: TGTGCCAGCAGCTCCGGGACTAGCGGATACACCGGGGAGCTGTTTTTT; CDR3 protein: CASSSGTSGYTGELFF
D gene: -; clone size: many; J gene: TRBJ2-5; V gene: TRBV5-1; CDR3 DNA: TGCGCCAGCCAGGGGGACTGGGGACCCCAAGAGACCCAGTACTTC; CDR3 protein: CASQGDWGPQETQYF
D gene: -; clone size: many; J gene: TRBJ1-2; V gene: TRBV3-1; CDR3 DNA: TGTGCCAGCAGCCAAGAAGGGGGGAGGGACCGGCGCTACACCTTC; CDR3 protein: CASSQEGGRDRRYTF
D gene: TRBD2; clone size: many; J gene: TRBJ2-2; V gene: TRBV29-1; CDR3 DNA: TGCAGCGTTGAGCCCTGGGGCGGGAGAGGGGAGGTTAACACCGGGGAGCTGTTTTTT; CDR3 protein: CSVEPWGGRGEVNTGELFF
D gene: -; clone size: many; J gene: TRBJ2-7; V gene: TRBV27; CDR3 DNA: TGTGCCAGCAGTTTTTATCAGGGCTCCTACGAGCAGTACTTC; CDR3 protein: CASSFYQGSYEQYF
D gene: -; clone size: many; J gene: TRBJ2-5; V gene: TRBV7-2; CDR3 DNA: TGTGCCAGCAGCTTAGAAGGGGGTAGATCAGAGACCCAGTACTTC; CDR3 protein: CASSLEGGRSETQYF
D gene: TRBD1; clone size: many; J gene: TRBJ2-2; V gene: TRBV29-1; CDR3 DNA: TGCAGCGTTGAAGATCCCGCCGGACAGGGCGACACCGGGGAGCTGTTTTTT; CDR3 protein: CSVEDPAGQGDTGELFF
D gene: -; clone size: many; J gene: TRBJ1-4; V gene: TRBV5-1; CDR3 DNA: TGCGCCAGCAGCTTGGCCTCCGGGGTACCAACTAATGAAAAACTGTTTTTT; CDR3 protein: CASSLASGVPTNEKLFF
D gene: -; clone size: many; J gene: TRBJ2-7; V gene: TRBV7-2; CDR3 DNA: TGTGCCAGCAGCCTCGCGCCTAGCGTGAGCTCCTACGAGCAGTACTTC; CDR3 protein: CASSLAPSVSSYEQYF
D gene: -; clone size: many; J gene: TRBJ2-7; V gene: TRBV28; CDR3 DNA: TGTGCCAGCAGTTTGTGGCAGGGTTACGAGCAGTACTTC; CDR3 protein: CASSLWQGYEQYF
D gene: -; clone size: many; J gene: TRBJ1-6; V gene: TRBV20-1; CDR3 DNA: TGCAGTGCTTACGACGGGACGAACAATAATTCACCCCTCCACTTT; CDR3 protein: CSAYDGTNNNSPLHF
D gene: -; clone size: many; J gene: TRBJ1-5; V gene: TRBV20-1; CDR3 DNA: TGCAGTGCCTTCGACGTGACAGCACGATATAGCAATCAGCCCCAGCATTTT; CDR3 protein: CSAFDVTARYSNQPQHF
D gene: -; clone size: many; J gene: TRBJ2-7; V gene: TRBV28; CDR3 DNA: TGTGCCAGCAGTTTTCGGGGTGCCCTGGCCGAGCAGTACTTC; CDR3 protein: CASSFRGALAEQYF
D gene: -; clone size: many; J gene: TRBJ1-1; V gene: TRBV7-2; CDR3 DNA: TGTGCCAGCAGCTTAGTTGGCAGGGGTGTTTTCTTT; CDR3 protein: CASSLVGRGVFF
D gene: -; clone size: many; J gene: TRBJ2-5; V gene: TRBV20-1; CDR3 DNA: TGCAGTGCTAGAGGGCAACAAGAGACCCAGTACTTC; CDR3 protein: CSARGQQETQYF
D gene: -; clone size: many; J gene: TRBJ1-4; V gene: TRBV3-1; CDR3 DNA: TGTGCCAGCAGCGGGGTCCGAAGGCGGGAAAAACTGTTTTTT; CDR3 protein: CASSGVRRREKLFF
D gene: -; clone size: many; J gene: TRBJ2-7; V gene: TRBV5-6; CDR3 DNA: TGTGCCAGCAGCTTGGGTGGGACGGCAAGCTCCTACGAGCAGTACTTC; CDR3 protein: CASSLGGTASSYEQYF
D gene: TRBD2; clone size: many; J gene: TRBJ2-3; V gene: TRBV10-2; CDR3 DNA: TGCGCCAGCAGTGAACGAAGCGGGGGAACAGATACGCAGTATTTT; CDR3 protein: CASSERSGGTDTQYF
D gene: -; clone size: many; J gene: TRBJ1-1; V gene: TRBV28; CDR3 DNA: TGTGCCAGCAGTTTATTTCCAGGGCAAAACACTGAAGCTTTCTTT; CDR3 protein: CASSLFPGQNTEAFF
D gene: -; clone size: many; J gene: TRBJ1-6; V gene: TRBV5-1; CDR3 DNA: TGCGCCAGCAGCTCCGGACCTAATTCACCCCTCCACTTT; CDR3 protein: CASSSGPNSPLHF
D gene: -; clone size: -; J gene: TRBJ1-4; V gene: TRBV20-1; CDR3 DNA: TGCAGTGCGGGAATCGTCACGATAACTAATGAAAAACTGTTTTTT; CDR3 protein: CSAGIVTITNEKLFF
D gene: TRBD1; clone size: many; J gene: TRBJ1-1; V gene: TRBV10-3; CDR3 DNA: TGTGCCATCAGTTTCGGACAGGGGGCAAGAGGCACTGAAGCTTTCTTT; CDR3 protein: CAISFGQGARGTEAFF
D gene: TRBD2; clone size: few; J gene: TRBJ2-3; V gene: TRBV9; CDR3 DNA: TGTGCCAGCAGCGTCTCTAGCGGGGGGGTTAGCACAGATACGCAGTATTTT; CDR3 protein: CASSVSSGGVSTDTQYF
D gene: TRBD1; clone size: many; J gene: TRBJ1-6; V gene: TRBV29-1; CDR3 DNA: TGCAGCGTGACGGAGGGGGCAGGAAATTCACCCCTCCACTTT; CDR3 protein: CSVTEGAGNSPLHF
D gene: -; clone size: many; J gene: TRBJ2-7; V gene: TRBV29-1; CDR3 DNA: TGCAGCGTTCGACAGCCCCTAACGGACTACGAGCAGTACTTC; CDR3 protein: CSVRQPLTDYEQYF
D gene: -; clone size: -; J gene: TRBJ1-5; V gene: TRBV27; CDR3 DNA: TGTGCCAGCAGTGATAGGAAGGGCCGCAATCAGCCCCAGCATTTT; CDR3 protein: CASSDRKGRNQPQHF